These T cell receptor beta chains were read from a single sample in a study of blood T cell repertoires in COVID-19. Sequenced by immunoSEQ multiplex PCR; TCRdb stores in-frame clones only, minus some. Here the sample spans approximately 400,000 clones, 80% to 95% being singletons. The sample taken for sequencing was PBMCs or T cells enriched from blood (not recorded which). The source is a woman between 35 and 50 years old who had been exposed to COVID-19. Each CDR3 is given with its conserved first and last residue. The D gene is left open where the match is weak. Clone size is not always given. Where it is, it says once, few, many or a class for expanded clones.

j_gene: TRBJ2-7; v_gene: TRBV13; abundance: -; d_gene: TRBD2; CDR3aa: CASSRPGTSGSTYEQYF; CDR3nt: TGTGCCAGCAGCAGACCCGGGACTAGCGGTAGTACCTACGAGCAGTACTTC
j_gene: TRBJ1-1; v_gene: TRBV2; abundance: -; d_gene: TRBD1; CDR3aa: CASRTGGALGEAFF; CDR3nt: TGTGCCAGCCGGACAGGGGGCGCGTTAGGTGAAGCTTTCTTT
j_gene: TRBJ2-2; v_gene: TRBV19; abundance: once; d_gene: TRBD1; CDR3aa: CATRGQFYAGELFF; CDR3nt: TGTGCCACCCGGGGACAGTTTTACGCCGGGGAGCTGTTTTTT
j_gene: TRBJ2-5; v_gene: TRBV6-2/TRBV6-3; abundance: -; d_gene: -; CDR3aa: CASSPQGSETQYF; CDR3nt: TGTGCCAGCAGTCCACAGGGCAGCGAGACCCAGTACTTC
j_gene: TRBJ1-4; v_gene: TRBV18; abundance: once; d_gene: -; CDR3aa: CASSPGLGEKLFF; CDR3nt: TGTGCCAGCTCACCAGGGCTGGGTGAAAAACTGTTTTTT
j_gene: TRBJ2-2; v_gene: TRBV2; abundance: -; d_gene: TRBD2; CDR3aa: CASTPERGAGELFF; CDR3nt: TGTGCCAGCACCCCCGAGCGGGGGGCCGGGGAGCTGTTTTTT
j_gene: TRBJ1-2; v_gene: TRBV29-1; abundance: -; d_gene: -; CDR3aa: CSVGSGVNYGYTF; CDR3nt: TGCAGCGTTGGTTCAGGGGTAAACTATGGCTACACCTTC
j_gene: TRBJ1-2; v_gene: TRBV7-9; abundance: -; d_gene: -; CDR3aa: CASSTNSPAGGYTF; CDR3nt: TGTGCCAGCAGTACAAATAGCCCAGCGGGAGGCTACACCTTC
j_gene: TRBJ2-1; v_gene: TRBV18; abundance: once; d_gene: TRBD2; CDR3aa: CASSPTSGITYNEQFF; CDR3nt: TGTGCCAGCTCACCAACCAGCGGGATTACCTACAATGAGCAGTTCTTC
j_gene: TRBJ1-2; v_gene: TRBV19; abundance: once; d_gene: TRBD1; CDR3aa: CASSMDRARGLYGYTF; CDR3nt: TGTGCCAGTAGTATGGACAGGGCCAGGGGTCTCTATGGCTACACCTTC
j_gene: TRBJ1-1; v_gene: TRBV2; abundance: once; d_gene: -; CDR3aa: CASSGWGGSTEAFF; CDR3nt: TGTGCCAGCAGTGGTTGGGGGGGGAGCACTGAAGCTTTCTTT
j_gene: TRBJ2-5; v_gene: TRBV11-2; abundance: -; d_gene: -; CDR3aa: CASSLAGGGLRETQYF; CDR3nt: TGTGCCAGCAGCTTAGCCGGGGGTGGACTACGAGAGACCCAGTACTTC
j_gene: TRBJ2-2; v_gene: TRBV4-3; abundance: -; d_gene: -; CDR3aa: CASSQIDTGELFF; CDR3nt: TGCGCCAGCAGCCAAATAGACACCGGGGAGCTGTTTTTT
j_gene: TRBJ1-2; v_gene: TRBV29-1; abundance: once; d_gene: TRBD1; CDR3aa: CSVVDRDYGYTF; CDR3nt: TGCAGCGTTGTGGACAGGGACTATGGCTACACCTTC
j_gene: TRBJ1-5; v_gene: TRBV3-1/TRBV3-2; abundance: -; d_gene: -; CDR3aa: CASSQGVEIQPQHF; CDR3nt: TGTGCCAGCAGCCAAGGGGTGGAGATTCAGCCCCAGCATTTT
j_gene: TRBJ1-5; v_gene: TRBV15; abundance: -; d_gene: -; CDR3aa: CATASGSPNQPQHF; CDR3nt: TGTGCCACGGCGTCAGGGTCCCCGAATCAGCCCCAGCATTTT
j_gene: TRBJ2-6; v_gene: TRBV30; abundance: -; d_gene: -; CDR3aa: CALSGLLSGANVLTF; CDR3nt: TGTGCCTTATCGGGACTTTTATCTGGGGCCAACGTCCTGACTTTC
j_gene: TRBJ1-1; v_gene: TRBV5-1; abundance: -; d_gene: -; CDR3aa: CASSPRPSDQGPNTEAFF; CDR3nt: TGCGCCAGCAGCCCCCGACCATCCGACCAGGGTCCGAACACTGAAGCTTTCTTT
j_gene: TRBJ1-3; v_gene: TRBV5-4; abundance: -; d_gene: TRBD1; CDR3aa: CASSWTGGFSGNTIYF; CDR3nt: TGTGCCAGCAGTTGGACAGGGGGCTTCTCTGGAAACACCATATATTTT
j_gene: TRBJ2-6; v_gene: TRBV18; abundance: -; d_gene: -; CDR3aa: CASSTLNSLGANVLTF; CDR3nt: TGTGCCAGCTCAACCCTAAACAGCCTTGGGGCCAACGTCCTGACTTTC
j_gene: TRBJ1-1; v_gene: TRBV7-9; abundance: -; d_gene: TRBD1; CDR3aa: CASSSQTGGTEAFF; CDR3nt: TGTGCCAGCAGCTCCCAGACAGGGGGGACTGAAGCTTTCTTT
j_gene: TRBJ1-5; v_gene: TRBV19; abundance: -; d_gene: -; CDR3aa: CASTLGQVSNQPQHF; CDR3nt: TGTGCCAGTACATTGGGACAAGTTAGCAATCAGCCCCAGCATTTT
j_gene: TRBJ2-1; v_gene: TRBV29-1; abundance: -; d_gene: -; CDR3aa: CSVRVRNNEQFF; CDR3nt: TGCAGCGTTCGAGTGAGAAACAATGAGCAGTTCTTC
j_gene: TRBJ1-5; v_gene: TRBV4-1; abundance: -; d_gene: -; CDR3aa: CASSQEGGVSGNQPQHF; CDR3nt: TGCGCCAGCAGCCAAGAAGGAGGGGTCAGTGGCAATCAGCCCCAGCATTTT
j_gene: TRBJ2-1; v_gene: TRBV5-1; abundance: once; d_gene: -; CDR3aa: CASKSDVALGSEQFF; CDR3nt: TGCGCCAGCAAAAGCGATGTCGCGCTTGGGAGTGAGCAGTTCTTC
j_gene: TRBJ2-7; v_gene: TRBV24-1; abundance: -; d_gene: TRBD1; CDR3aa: CATSGTENYEQYF; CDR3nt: TGTGCCACTTCCGGGACAGAGAACTACGAGCAGTACTTC
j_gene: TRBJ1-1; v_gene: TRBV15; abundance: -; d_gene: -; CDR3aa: CATSRDSTGTNTEAFF; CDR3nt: TGTGCCACCAGCAGAGATTCGACAGGAACGAACACTGAAGCTTTCTTT
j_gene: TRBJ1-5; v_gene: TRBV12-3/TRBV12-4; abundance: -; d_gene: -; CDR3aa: CASSANTRSQHF; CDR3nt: TGTGCCAGCAGTGCCAACACTAGATCCCAGCATTTT
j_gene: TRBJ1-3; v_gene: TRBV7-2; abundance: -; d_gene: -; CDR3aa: CASSSTASSGNTIYF; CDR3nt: TGTGCCAGCAGCTCGACAGCTAGCTCTGGAAACACCATATATTTT
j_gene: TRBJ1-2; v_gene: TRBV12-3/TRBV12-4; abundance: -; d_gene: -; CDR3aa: CASSLTGRAYTF; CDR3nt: TGTGCCAGCAGTTTAACAGGGAGGGCCTACACCTTC
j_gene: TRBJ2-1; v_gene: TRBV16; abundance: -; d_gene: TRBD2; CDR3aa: CASSRNAAGVGENEQFF; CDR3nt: TGTGCCAGCAGCCGAAATGCGGCGGGGGTGGGGGAGAATGAGCAGTTCTTC
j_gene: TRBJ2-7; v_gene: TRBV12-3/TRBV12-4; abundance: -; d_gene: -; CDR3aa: CASSHRASYEQYF; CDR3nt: TGTGCCAGCAGTCACAGGGCATCCTACGAGCAGTACTTC
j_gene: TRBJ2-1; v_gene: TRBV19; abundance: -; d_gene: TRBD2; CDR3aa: CASSRREAYNEQFF; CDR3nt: TGTGCCAGTAGTAGGCGGGAGGCCTACAATGAGCAGTTCTTC
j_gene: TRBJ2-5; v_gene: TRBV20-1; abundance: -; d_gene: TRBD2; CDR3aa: CSASDPSGQGKTQYF; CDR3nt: TGCAGTGCTAGTGATCCTAGCGGGCAGGGAAAGACCCAGTACTTC
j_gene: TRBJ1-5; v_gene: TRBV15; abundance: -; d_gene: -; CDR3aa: CATSRGRGASNQPQHF; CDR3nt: TGTGCCACCAGCAGAGGACGGGGGGCGAGCAATCAGCCCCAGCATTTT
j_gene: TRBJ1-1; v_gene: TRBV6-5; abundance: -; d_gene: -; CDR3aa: CASLVRQSNTEAFF; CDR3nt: TGTGCCAGCTTGGTAAGACAGTCGAACACTGAAGCTTTCTTT
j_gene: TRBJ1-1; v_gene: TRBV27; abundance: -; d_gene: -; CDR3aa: CASSPSMNTEAFF; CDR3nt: TGTGCCAGCAGTCCATCAATGAACACTGAAGCTTTCTTT
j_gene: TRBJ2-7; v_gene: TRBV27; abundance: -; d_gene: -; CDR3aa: CATSAVGPYEQYF; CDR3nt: TGTGCCACAAGCGCGGTGGGGCCCTACGAGCAGTACTTC
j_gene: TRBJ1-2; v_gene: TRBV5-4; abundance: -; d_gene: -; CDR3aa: CASSGRGGYGYTF; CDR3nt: TGTGCCAGCAGTGGGAGGGGTGGGTATGGCTACACCTTC
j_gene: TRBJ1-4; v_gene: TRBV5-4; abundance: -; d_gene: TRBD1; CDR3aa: CASSGTGAGEKLFF; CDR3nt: TGTGCCAGCAGCGGGACAGGGGCGGGTGAAAAACTGTTTTTT
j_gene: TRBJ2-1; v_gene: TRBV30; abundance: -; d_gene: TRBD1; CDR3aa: CAWSAIQLTGPVQDEQFF; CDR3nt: TGTGCCTGGAGTGCCATCCAATTGACAGGGCCCGTTCAGGATGAGCAGTTCTTC